This passage covers 26 T cell receptor beta chains from one sample sequenced in a study of shared T cell receptors in the human thymus. TCRdb keeps only in-frame clones here, not all; method: immunoSEQ multiplex PCR. The sample yields hundreds of thousands of clones, roughly 86% seen once. Another study also made use of these data, one on human thymus T cells.

Source material: thymocytes. These receptors came from a boy under three years old with a congenital heart defect.

This clone was seen only once. The rearrangement uses TRBV9 and TRBJ2-7, with D tentatively TRBD2 (6 bases). Trimming removed 7 bases from V and 4 bases from J, with 15 bases in between. CDR3 length: 13 residues. CDR1 is SGDLS, CDR2 YYNGEE, per germline. The CDR3 nucleotides are TGTGCCAGCGGCAGGGAGGAGAATTACGAGCAGTACTTC. It encodes CASGREENYEQYF.

The chain couples TRBV6-5 to TRBJ2-1, with D possibly being TRBD2 (5 bases). The V and J ends lost 6 bases and 3 bases respectively, with 9 bases between them. Germline V gene sequence: CDR1 MNHEY, CDR2 SVGAGI. The CDR3 extends over 13 amino acids. The CDR3 DNA reads TGTGCCAGCAGACCAGCGGACTACAATGAGCAGTTCTTC. It yields the protein CASRPADYNEQFF.

The chain is built from TRBV7-2 and TRBJ2-1, with D perhaps matching TRBD1 (6 bases). CDR3 length: 15 residues. Germline V gene data show CDR1 as SGHTA and CDR2 as FQGNSA. V lost 5 bases and J lost 5, with 16 bases in between. CDR3 nucleotides: TGTGCCAGCAGCGTCACAGGGTTTACCGACAATGAGCAGTTCTTC. Translated: CASSVTGFTDNEQFF.

The chain uses TRBV6-6 and TRBJ1-5; no reliable D call. V was clipped by 3 bases and J by 3 bases, with 3 bases between them. The CDR3 runs to 12 residues. Germline lookup yields CDR1 MNHNY and CDR2 SVGAGI (reference sequence). Written as DNA, the CDR3 is TGTGCCAGCAGTTATATCAATCAGCCCCAGCATTTT. Its protein product is CASSYINQPQHF.

The chain is built from TRBV27 and TRBJ2-7; D ambiguous. V lost 5 bases to trimming and J lost 3 bases, with 8 bases between them. The length of the CDR3 is 12 residues. Per germline, CDR1 MNHEY and CDR2 SMNVEV (reference sequence). The CDR3 region is CASSAGYYEQYF. The DNA of the CDR3 is TGTGCCAGCAGTGCAGGTTACTACGAGCAGTACTTC.

This chain links TRBV9 with TRBJ2-5; 8 nucleotides line up with TRBD1. V dropped 4 bases and J dropped 4; count of bases not matched to a gene: 6. The CDR3 covers 14 residues. Germline V gene sequence: CDR1 SGDLS, CDR2 YYNGEE. The CDR3 region is CASSPRQGSETQYF. DNA of the CDR3: TGTGCCAGCAGCCCCCGACAGGGGTCAGAGACCCAGTACTTC.

This rearrangement joins TRBV11-2 to TRBJ2-7, with 8 nucleotides matching TRBD1. Unmatched junction bases numbered 5, after V lost 4 bases and J lost 3 bases. The CDR3 loop spans 14 amino acids. Per germline, CDR1 SGHAT and CDR2 FQNNGV. CDR3 bases: TGTGCCAGCAGCTCCCGGGACAGGAGCTACGAGCAGTACTTC. Amino acids: CASSSRDRSYEQYF.

For the CDR3, the DNA is TGTGCCAGCAGTGAACGGTACAGGGAATCGTCACCCCTCCACTTT. It yields the protein CASSERYRESSPLHF. The chain employs TRBV2 and TRBJ1-6; tentatively, D is TRBD1 (6 bases). V was pared by 2 bases and J by 10 bases, with 15 bases between. This CDR3 contains 15 residues. Germline values: CDR1 SNHLY, CDR2 FYNNEI.

This chain connects TRBV10-2 to TRBJ2-7; D might be TRBD1 (6 bases). The CDR3 has 14 residues. V was shortened by 6 bases and J by 5 bases, with 17 bases between the two germline ends. Germline CDR1 WSHSY, CDR2 SAAADI. The DNA for the CDR3 is TGCGCCAGCAGGGCGGCTGGACAGCTTGACGAGCAGTACTTC. The encoded protein is CASRAAGQLDEQYF.

The rearrangement joins TRBV29-1 to TRBJ1-1; D might be TRBD1 (6 bases). CDR3 length equals 13 residues. With 5 bases removed from V and 1 base from J, the gap between germline ends came to 11 bases. Germline-derived CDR1 and CDR2 are SQVTM and ANQGSEA. The CDR3 DNA sequence: TGCAGCGTTCTTTCGGACAGGAACACTGAAGCTTTCTTT. Its translation is CSVLSDRNTEAFF.

In the case of this clone: At one end, the junction sequence differs from germline, possibly due to a read error. The J gene is TRBJ2-1, the V gene TRBV18; perhaps TRBD2 as D (6 bases). Germline loops: CDR1 KGHSH, CDR2 LQKENI. This CDR3 contains 19 residues. This CDR3 is CASSSPPHSRVGLYNEQFF. Here the CDR3 DNA reads TGTGCCAGCTCATCACCGCCCCACTCGAGGGTTGGACTATACAATGAGCAGTTCTTC.

This clone appeared once. The V and J genes are TRBV28 and TRBJ2-7; no clear D gene. Germline CDR1 MDHEN, CDR2 SYDVKM. This CDR3 comprises 11 residues. The V end lost 6 bases, the J end lost 6 bases, and 9 bases lay between the germline ends. CDR3: CASSYLTEQYF. DNA for the CDR3: TGTGCCAGCAGCTATCTAACCGAGCAGTACTTC.

The chain recombines TRBV9 with TRBJ2-1; TRBD2 matches 9 bases. The germline gives CDR1 SGDLS, CDR2 YYNGEE. V lost 7 bases to trimming and J lost 6 bases; unmatched junction nucleotides: 11. This CDR3 is 15 amino acids long. CDR3 DNA: TGTGCCAGCGCGAGGTCCGGCGGGGGGGTCAATGAGCAGTTCTTC. This sequence encodes CASARSGGGVNEQFF.

This clone was found once. The V gene is TRBV10-3, the J gene TRBJ2-3; 7 bases match TRBD2. CDR3 length equals 15 residues. The junction had 5 bases not matched to a gene; V was cut back by 3 bases and J by 2 bases. The germline V gene has CDR1 ENHRY and CDR2 SYGVKD. The CDR3 reads CAISDKGGFTDTQYF. For the CDR3, the DNA is TGTGCCATCAGTGATAAGGGAGGGTTCACAGATACGCAGTATTTT.

The gene calls are TRBV28 and TRBJ1-6; TRBD1 matches 10 bases. J lost 1 base, V lost 6 bases, and 12 bases had no gene match. This CDR3 has 19 amino acids. Germline CDR1 reads MDHEN; CDR2 reads SYDVKM. In DNA, the CDR3 is TGTGCCAGCAGCCCGGGGGACAGGGGAAAGTTATCCTATAATTCACCCCTCCACTTT. Translating it yields CASSPGDRGKLSYNSPLHF.

V usage is TRBV2 and J usage is TRBJ1-2; D remains ambiguous. Germline V gene sequence: CDR1 SNHLY, CDR2 FYNNEI. CDR3 size: 18 residues. The V end lost 0 bases, the J end lost 0 bases, and 17 bases lay between the germline ends. CDR3 residues: CASSEALRGSRSNYGYTF. The CDR3 region has the DNA TGTGCCAGCAGTGAAGCGCTTCGTGGCTCCCGATCTAACTATGGCTACACCTTC.

This sequence joins TRBV5-1 and TRBJ2-7; D remains ambiguous. CDR1 is SGHRS and CDR2 is YFSETQ in the germline V gene. This CDR3 spans 14 amino acids. The germline V and J ends were trimmed by 0 bases and 1 base, with 8 bases remaining between them. CDR3 DNA: TGCGCCAGCAGCTTGGAGACTGGGTCCTACGAGCAGTACTTC. Protein: CASSLETGSYEQYF. Complete variable domain (other parts from reference TRBV5-1 and TRBJ2-7): KAGVTQTPRYLIKTRGQQVTLSCSPISGHRSVSWYQQTPGQGLQFLFEYFSETQRNKGNFPGRFSGRQFSNSRSEMNVSTLELGDSALYLCASSLETGSYEQYFGPGTRLTVT.

V gene TRBV10-3 combines with J gene TRBJ1-5; 7 positions match TRBD1. The CDR3 loop spans 13 amino acids. With V trimmed by 6 bases and J by 5 bases, 4 bases remained unmatched. Germline V CDR1 and CDR2: ENHRY, SYGVKD. The CDR3, as DNA: TGTGCCATCAGCCGCGACAGGGATCAGCCCCAGCATTTT. This encodes CAISRDRDQPQHF.

A word on this clone: Its ends do not fully match the called genes, so a read error is possible. Other DNA sequences in this specimen translate into the identical CDR3. The chain employs TRBV4-3 and TRBJ1-6; 7 bases fit TRBD1. This CDR3 contains 17 residues. Germline lookup yields CDR1 LGHNA and CDR2 YSLEER. The CDR3 is CASSQDYRDRSNSPLHF. In DNA form, the CDR3 reads TGCGCCAGCAGCCAAGACTACCGGGACAGAAGCAATTCCCCCCTCCACTTT.

This rearrangement joins TRBV5-6 to TRBJ2-1; D is perhaps TRBD2 (5 bases). CDR3 length equals 13 residues. V was shortened by 4 bases and J by 4 bases, with 9 bases between the two germline ends. Germline-derived CDR1 and CDR2 are SGHDT and YYEEEE. The CDR3 protein is CASSRGLYNEQFF. As DNA, the CDR3 is TGTGCCAGCAGCCGCGGACTGTACAATGAGCAGTTCTTC.

The rearrangement joins TRBV5-6 to TRBJ2-7, with 9 bases fitting TRBD1. The CDR3 totals 15 residues. Trimming removed 3 bases from V and 1 base from J; junction bases left unmatched: 5. The germline CDR1 and CDR2 sequences are SGHDT and YYEEEE. The chain's CDR3 is CASSSGQGKSYEQYF. CDR3 in DNA: TGTGCCAGCAGCTCCGGACAGGGGAAGTCCTACGAGCAGTACTTC.

The rearrangement links TRBV15 to TRBJ2-5; tentative D call: TRBD2 (5 bases). The V and J ends lost 0 bases and 7 bases respectively, with 15 bases between them. This CDR3 has 15 amino acids. CDR1 and CDR2 (germline): LNHNV, YYDKDF (reference sequence). CDR3 in amino acids: CATSRDSDLLGTQYF. Here the CDR3 DNA reads TGTGCCACCAGCAGAGATTCGGACCTACTAGGGACCCAGTACTTC.

The J gene is TRBJ2-1, the V gene TRBV7-9, with D perhaps matching TRBD1 (5 bases). Germline loops: CDR1 SEHNR, CDR2 FQNEAQ (reference sequence). The CDR3 consists of 14 residues. The V gene lost 6 bases and the J gene lost 2 bases, with 11 bases spanning the gap. The CDR3 bases are TGTGCCAGCAGTTTTAGACAGCCCTACAATGAGCAGTTCTTC. Amino acids: CASSFRQPYNEQFF.

CDR3 sequence (DNA): TGTGCCAGCAGTTTAGGGAGGCAGGGTTCCCTGGTTGGCTACACCTTC. Its protein is CASSLGRQGSLVGYTF. This chain uses TRBV28 with TRBJ1-2; tentative D call: TRBD1 (5 bases). The CDR3 loop spans 16 amino acids. V was shortened by 2 bases and J by 7 bases, with 20 bases between the two germline ends. In germline, CDR1 is MDHEN, CDR2 SYDVKM.

This sequence joins TRBV6-1 and TRBJ1-6, with TRBD1 as a possible D gene (5 bases). With 8 bases removed from V and 11 bases from J, the gap between germline ends came to 10 bases. The CDR3 has 11 residues. CDR1 and CDR2 (germline): MNHNS, SASEGT. The CDR3 protein is CASRGGAPLHF. CDR3 nucleotides: TGTGCCAGCCGCGGGGGGGCACCCCTCCACTTT.

This clone was seen once. The J gene is TRBJ1-4, the V gene TRBV7-2, with D perhaps matching TRBD1 (6 bases). The CDR3 runs to 18 residues. Germline V lookup: CDR1 SGHTA, CDR2 FQGNSA. Trimming stripped 3 bases from V and 5 bases from J, with 22 bases between. Here the CDR3 reads CASSFGNPWGPRNEKLFF. CDR3 DNA sequence: TGTGCCAGCAGCTTTGGGAACCCTTGGGGGCCAAGAAATGAAAAACTGTTTTTT.